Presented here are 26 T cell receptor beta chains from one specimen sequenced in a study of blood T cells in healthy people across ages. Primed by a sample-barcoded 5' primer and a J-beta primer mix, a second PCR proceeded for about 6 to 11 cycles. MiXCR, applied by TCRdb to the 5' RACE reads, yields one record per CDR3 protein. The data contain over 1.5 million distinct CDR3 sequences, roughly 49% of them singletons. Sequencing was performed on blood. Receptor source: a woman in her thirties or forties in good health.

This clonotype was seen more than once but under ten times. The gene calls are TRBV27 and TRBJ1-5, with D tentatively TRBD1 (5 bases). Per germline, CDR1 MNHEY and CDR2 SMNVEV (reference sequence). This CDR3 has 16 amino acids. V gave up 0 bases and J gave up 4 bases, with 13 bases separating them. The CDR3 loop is CASSLSIQGNNQPQHF. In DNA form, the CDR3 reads TGTGCCAGCAGTTTATCGATCCAGGGAAATAATCAGCCCCAGCATTTT.

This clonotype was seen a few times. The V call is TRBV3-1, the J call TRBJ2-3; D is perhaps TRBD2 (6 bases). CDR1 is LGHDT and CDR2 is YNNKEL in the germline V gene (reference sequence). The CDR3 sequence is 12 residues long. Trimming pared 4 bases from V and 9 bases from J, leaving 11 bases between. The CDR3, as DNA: TGTGCCAGCAGCCCGACTAGGAGGACGCAGTATTTT. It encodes CASSPTRRTQYF.

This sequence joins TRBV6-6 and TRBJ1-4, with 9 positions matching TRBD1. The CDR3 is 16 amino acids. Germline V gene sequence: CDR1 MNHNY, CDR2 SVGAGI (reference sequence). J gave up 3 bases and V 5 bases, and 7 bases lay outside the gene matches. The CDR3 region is CASSGDRATANEKLFF. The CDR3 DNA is TGTGCCAGCAGTGGGGACAGGGCGACGGCTAATGAAAAACTGTTTTTT.

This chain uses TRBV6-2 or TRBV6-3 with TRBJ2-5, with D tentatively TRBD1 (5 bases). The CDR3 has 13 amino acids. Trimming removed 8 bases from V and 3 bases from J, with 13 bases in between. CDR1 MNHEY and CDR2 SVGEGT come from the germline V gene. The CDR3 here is CASRPTEKETQYF. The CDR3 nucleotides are TGTGCCAGCCGTCCGACAGAAAAAGAGACCCAGTACTTC.

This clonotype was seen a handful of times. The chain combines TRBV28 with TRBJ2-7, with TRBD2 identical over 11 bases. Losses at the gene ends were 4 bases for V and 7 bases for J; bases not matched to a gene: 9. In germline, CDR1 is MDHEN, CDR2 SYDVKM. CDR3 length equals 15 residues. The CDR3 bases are TGTGCCAGCAGTTCCTCTAGCGGGGGGATCAGGGAGCAGTACTTC. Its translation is CASSSSSGGIREQYF.

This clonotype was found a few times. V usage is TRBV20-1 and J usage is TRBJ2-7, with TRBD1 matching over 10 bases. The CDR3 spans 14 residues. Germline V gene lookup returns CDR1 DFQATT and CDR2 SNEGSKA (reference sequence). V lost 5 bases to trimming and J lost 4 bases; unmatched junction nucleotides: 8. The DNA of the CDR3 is TGCAGTGCTTCCGGGACAGGGGTTACGTACGAGCAGTACTTC. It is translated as CSASGTGVTYEQYF.

As DNA, the CDR3 is TGTGCTAGTGGTCTCCAAGGGGGCGGACAAGCCTATGGCTACACCTTC. As protein: CASGLQGGGQAYGYTF. The genes are TRBV12-5 and TRBJ1-2, with 7 bases matching TRBD1. This CDR3 has 16 residues. CDR1 is LGHNT, CDR2 FRNRAP, per germline. Unmatched junction bases numbered 13, after V lost 5 bases and J lost 4 bases.

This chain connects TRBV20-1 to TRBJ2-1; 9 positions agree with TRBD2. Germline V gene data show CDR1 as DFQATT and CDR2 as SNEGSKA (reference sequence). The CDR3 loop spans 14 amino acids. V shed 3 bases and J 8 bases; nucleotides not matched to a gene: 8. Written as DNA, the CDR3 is TGCAGTGCTAGGGGCGGGGGGGCCATGCATGAGCAGTTCTTC. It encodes CSARGGGAMHEQFF.

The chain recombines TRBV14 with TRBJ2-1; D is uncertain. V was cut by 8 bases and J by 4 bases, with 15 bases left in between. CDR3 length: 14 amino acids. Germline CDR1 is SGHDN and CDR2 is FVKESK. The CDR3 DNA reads TGTGCCAGCGCTCAAGCCTCGGCGTACAATGAGCAGTTCTTC. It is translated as CASAQASAYNEQFF.

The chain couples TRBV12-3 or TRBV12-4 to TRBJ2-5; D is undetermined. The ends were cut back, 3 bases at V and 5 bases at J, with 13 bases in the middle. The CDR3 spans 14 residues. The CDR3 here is CASSLGFGVETQYF. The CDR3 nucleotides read TGTGCCAGCAGTTTGGGTTTTGGGGTGGAGACCCAGTACTTC.

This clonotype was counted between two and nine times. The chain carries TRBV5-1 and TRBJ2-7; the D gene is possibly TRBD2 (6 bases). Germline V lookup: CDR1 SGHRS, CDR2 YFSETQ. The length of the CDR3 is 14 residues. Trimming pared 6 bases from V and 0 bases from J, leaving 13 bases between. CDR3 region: CASNGGTSSYEQYF. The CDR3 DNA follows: TGCGCCAGCAATGGGGGGACGAGCTCCTACGAGCAGTACTTC. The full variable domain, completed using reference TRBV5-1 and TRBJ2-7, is KAGVTQTPRYLIKTRGQQVTLSCSPISGHRSVSWYQQTPGQGLQFLFEYFSETQRNKGNFPGRFSGRQFSNSRSEMNVSTLELGDSALYLCASNGGTSSYEQYFGPGTRLTVT.

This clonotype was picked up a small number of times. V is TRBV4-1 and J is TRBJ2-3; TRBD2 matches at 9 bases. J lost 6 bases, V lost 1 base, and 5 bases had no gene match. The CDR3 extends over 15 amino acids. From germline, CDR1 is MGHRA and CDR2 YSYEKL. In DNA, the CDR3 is TGCGCCAGCAGCCAAGTAGGGACTAGCTCCGATACGCAGTATTTT. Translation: CASSQVGTSSDTQYF.

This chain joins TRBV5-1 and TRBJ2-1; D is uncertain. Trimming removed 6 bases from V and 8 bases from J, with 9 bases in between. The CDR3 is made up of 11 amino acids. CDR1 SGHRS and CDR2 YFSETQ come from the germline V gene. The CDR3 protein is CASNLGDEQFF. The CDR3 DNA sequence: TGCGCCAGCAACCTTGGGGATGAGCAGTTCTTC.

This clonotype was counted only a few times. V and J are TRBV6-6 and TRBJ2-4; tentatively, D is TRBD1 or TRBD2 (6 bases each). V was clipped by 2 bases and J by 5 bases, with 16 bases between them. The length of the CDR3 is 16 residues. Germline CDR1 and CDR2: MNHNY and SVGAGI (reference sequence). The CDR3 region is CASSYPKKGGENIQYF. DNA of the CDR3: TGTGCCAGCAGTTACCCTAAGAAGGGGGGCGAAAACATTCAGTACTTC.

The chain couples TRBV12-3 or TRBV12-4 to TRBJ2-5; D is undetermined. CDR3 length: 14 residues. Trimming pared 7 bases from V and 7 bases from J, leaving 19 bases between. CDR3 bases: TGTGCCAGCATCGAAGGTGGATCTGGTGGGACCCAGTACTTC. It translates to CASIEGGSGGTQYF.

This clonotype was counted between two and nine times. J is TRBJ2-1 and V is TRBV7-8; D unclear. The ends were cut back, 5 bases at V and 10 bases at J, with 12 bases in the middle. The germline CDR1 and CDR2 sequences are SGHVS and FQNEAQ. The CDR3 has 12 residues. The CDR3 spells CASSRFDSEQFF. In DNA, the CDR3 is TGTGCCAGCAGCCGATTTGATTCCGAGCAGTTCTTC.

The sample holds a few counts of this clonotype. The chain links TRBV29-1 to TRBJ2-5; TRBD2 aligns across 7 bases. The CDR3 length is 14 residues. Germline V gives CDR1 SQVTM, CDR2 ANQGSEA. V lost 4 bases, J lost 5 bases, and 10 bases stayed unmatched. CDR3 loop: CSVVAMGRGETQYF. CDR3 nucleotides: TGCAGCGTTGTTGCGATGGGGAGGGGTGAGACCCAGTACTTC.

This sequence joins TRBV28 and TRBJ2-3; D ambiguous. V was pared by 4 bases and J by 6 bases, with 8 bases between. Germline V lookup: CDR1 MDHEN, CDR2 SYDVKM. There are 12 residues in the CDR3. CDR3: CASSSVQDTQYF. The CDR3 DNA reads TGTGCCAGCAGTTCGGTTCAGGATACGCAGTATTTT.

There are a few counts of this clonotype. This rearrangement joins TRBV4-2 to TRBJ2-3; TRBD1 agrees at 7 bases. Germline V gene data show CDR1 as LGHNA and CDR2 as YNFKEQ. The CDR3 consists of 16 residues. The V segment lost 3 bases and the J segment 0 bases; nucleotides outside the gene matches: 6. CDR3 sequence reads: CASSQVGDSSTDTQYF. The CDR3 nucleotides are TGTGCCAGCAGCCAGGTGGGGGACAGTAGCACAGATACGCAGTATTTT.

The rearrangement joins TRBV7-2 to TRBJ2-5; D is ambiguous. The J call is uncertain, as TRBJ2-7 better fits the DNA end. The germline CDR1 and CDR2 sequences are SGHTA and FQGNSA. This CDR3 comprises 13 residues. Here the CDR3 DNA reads TGTGCCAGCAGCTTAGTAGACGCCTACGAGCAGTACTTC. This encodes CASSLVDAYEQYF.

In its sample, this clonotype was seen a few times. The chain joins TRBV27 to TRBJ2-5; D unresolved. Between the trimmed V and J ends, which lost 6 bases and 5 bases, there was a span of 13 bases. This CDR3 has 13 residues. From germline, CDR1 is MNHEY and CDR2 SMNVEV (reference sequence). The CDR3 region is CASRVHEKETQYF. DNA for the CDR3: TGTGCCAGCAGGGTCCACGAAAAGGAGACCCAGTACTTC.

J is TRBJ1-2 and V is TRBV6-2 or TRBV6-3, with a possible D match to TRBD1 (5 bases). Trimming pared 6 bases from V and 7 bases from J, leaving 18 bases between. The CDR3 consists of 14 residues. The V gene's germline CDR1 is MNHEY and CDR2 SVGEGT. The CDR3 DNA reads TGTGCCAGCAGCTCGCCCGCCGGGGGTGGTGGCTACACCTTC. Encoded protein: CASSSPAGGGGYTF.

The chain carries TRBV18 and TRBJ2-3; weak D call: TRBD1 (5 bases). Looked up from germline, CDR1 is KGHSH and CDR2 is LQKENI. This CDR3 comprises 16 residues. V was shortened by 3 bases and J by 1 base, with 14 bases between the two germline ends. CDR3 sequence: CASSPSGQLRTDTQYF. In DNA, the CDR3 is TGTGCCAGCTCACCGTCAGGACAATTACGCACAGATACGCAGTATTTT.

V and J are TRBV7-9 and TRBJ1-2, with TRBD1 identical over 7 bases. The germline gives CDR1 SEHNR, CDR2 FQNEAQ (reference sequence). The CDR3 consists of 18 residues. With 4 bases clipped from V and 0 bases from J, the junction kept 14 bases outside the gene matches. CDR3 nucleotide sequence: TGTGCCAGCAGCTACCCCGGGACAGACCTCATCCCTAACTATGGCTACACCTTC. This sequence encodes CASSYPGTDLIPNYGYTF. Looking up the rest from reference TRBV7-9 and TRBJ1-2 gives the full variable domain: DTGVSQNPRHKITKRGQNVTFRCDPISEHNRLYWYRQTLGQGPEFLTYFQNEAQLEKSRLLSDRFSAERPKGSFSTLEIQRTEQGDSAMYLCASSYPGTDLIPNYGYTFGSGTRLTVV.

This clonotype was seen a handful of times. In DNA form, the CDR3 reads TGCGCCAGCAGCCAAGATTCGGGGACAGGGAAGGCTGAGCAGTTCTTC. This encodes CASSQDSGTGKAEQFF. The chain uses TRBV4-3 and TRBJ2-1; TRBD1 matches 9 bases. The V gene end was trimmed by 0 bases and the J gene end by 9 bases; junction bases not matched to a gene: 9. The length of the CDR3 is 16 residues. Germline CDR1 reads LGHNA; CDR2 reads YSLEER.

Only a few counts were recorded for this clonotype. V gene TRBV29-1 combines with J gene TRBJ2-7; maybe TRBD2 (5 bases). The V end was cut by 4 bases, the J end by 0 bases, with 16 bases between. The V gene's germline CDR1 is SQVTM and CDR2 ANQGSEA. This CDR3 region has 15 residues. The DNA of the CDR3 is TGCAGCGTTGGGCCCGTGAGGGCTAGCTCCTACGAGCAGTACTTC. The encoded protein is CSVGPVRASSYEQYF.